This TCR beta chain appears in the sequencing data of a study of early T cells in non-severe SARS-CoV-2 infection. About the study: Sequencing input comprised bulk RNA from unsorted whole blood; chain pairing was not available. General observations from the study: The study's VDJdb matching favored anti-spike CD8 responses and missed private and CD4 specificities.

The sample holds many counts of this clonotype. Its antigen remains unknown. The library protocol tagged individual cDNA molecules with unique molecular identifiers. TCRdb re-called the 5' RACE reads through MiXCR, storing one row per CDR3 protein. The sample shows about 42,000 distinct CDR3 sequences, around 6.8% of them seen only once. Sequencing was performed on whole blood. This receptor was taken from an adult who was a healthcare worker with PCR-confirmed SARS-CoV-2 infection or an uninfected control (not recorded which).

CDR3 in DNA: TGCAGCGTTGAAGACCCATACGAGCAGTACTTC. Translated, it gives CSVEDPYEQYF. V usage is TRBV29-1 and J usage is TRBJ2-7; no firm D call. Trimming left V 0 bases short and J 4 bases short, with 4 bases between. The CDR3 contains 11 residues. Germline CDR1 and CDR2: SQVTM and ANQGSEA.